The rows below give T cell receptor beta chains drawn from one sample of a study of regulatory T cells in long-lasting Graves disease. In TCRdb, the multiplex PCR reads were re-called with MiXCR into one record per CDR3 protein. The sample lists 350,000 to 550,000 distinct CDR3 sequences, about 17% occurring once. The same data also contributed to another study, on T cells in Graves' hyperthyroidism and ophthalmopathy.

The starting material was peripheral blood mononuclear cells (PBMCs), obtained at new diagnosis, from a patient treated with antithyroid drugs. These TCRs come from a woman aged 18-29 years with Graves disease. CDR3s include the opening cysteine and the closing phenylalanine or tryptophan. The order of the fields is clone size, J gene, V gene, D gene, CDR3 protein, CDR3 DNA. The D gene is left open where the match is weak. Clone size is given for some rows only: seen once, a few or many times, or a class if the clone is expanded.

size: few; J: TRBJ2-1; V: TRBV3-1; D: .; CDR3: CASSSRVDNEQFF; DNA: TGTGCCAGCAGCTCAAGAGTTGACAATGAGCAGTTCTTC
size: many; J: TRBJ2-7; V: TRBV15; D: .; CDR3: CATSRDRQGSYEQYF; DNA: TGTGCCACCAGCAGAGATCGGCAGGGCAGCTACGAGCAGTACTTC
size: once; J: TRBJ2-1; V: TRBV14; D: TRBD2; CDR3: CASSPQPSGAYNEQFF; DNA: TGTGCCAGCAGCCCACAGCCTAGCGGGGCTTACAATGAGCAGTTCTTC
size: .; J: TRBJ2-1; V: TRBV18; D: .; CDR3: CASSPPSVNEQFF; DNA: TGTGCCAGCTCACCTCCTAGCGTCAATGAGCAGTTCTTC
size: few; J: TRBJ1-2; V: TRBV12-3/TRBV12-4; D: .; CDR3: CASNTDGSNGYTF; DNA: TGTGCCAGCAACACGGACGGCAGCAATGGCTACACCTTC
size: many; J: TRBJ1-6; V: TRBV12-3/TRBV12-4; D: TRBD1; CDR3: CASSTRQGSNSPLHF; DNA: TGTGCCAGCAGTACCCGACAGGGGAGCAATTCACCCCTCCACTTT
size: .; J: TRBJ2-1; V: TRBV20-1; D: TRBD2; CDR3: CSVAGGPGREQFF; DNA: TGCAGTGTTGCGGGAGGGCCCGGGCGGGAGCAGTTCTTC
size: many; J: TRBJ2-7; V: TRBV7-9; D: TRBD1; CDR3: CASSNRGGEQYF; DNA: TGTGCCAGCAGCAACAGGGGTGGCGAGCAGTACTTC
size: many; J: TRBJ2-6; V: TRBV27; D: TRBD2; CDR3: CASSSHGTRGWANVLTF; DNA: TGTGCCAGCAGTTCCCACGGGACTAGAGGCTGGGCCAACGTCCTGACTTTC
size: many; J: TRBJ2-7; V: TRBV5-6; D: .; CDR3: CASSSFGPEEQYF; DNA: TGTGCCAGCAGCTCCTTCGGGCCGGAGGAGCAGTACTTC
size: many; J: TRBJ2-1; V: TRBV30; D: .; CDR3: CAWSWLANEQFF; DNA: TGTGCCTGGAGTTGGCTAGCGAATGAGCAGTTCTTC
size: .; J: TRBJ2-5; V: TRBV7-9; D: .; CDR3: CASNPQWAGETQYF; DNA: TGTGCCAGCAACCCACAGTGGGCGGGAGAGACCCAGTACTTC
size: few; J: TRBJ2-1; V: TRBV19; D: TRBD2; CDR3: CASRYLAGGYNEQFF; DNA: TGTGCCAGTAGATACCTAGCGGGAGGATACAATGAGCAGTTCTTC
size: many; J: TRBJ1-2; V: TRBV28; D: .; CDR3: CASSFPTGHLYGYTF; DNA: TGTGCCAGCAGTTTCCCAACGGGACACCTCTATGGCTACACCTTC
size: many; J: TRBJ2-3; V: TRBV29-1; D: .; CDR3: CSLERAFTDTQYF; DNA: TGCAGCCTGGAGCGGGCCTTCACAGATACGCAGTATTTT
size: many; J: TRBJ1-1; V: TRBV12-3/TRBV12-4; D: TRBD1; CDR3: CASRDRGGTEAFF; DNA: TGTGCCAGCAGGGACAGGGGAGGCACTGAAGCTTTCTTT
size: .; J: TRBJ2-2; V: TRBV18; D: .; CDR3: CASSPPTNTGELFF; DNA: TGTGCCAGCTCACCACCAACGAACACCGGGGAGCTGTTTTTT
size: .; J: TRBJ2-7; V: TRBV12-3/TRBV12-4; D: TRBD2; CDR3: CASSPSGRGREQYF; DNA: TGTGCCAGCAGCCCTAGCGGACGGGGGAGGGAGCAGTACTTC
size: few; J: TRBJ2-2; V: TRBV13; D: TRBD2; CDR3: CASSLDRLAGDSGELFF; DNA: TGTGCCAGCAGCTTAGACAGACTAGCGGGCGATTCCGGGGAGCTGTTTTTT
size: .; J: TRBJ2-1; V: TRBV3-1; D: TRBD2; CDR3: CASSLSSGPSYNEQFF; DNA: TGTGCCAGCAGCCTTTCTAGCGGCCCCTCCTACAATGAGCAGTTCTTC
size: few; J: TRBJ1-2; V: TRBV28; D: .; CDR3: CTSGTGNFYGYTF; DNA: TGTACCAGCGGGACGGGTAACTTCTATGGCTACACCTTC
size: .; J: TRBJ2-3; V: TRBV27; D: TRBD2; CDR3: CASSPRLAGGGTDTQYF; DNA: TGTGCCAGCAGTCCAAGACTAGCGGGAGGTGGAACAGATACGCAGTATTTT
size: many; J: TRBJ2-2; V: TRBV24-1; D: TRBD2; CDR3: CATSEPTSGRGGELFF; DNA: TGTGCCACCAGTGAGCCAACTAGCGGGAGAGGCGGGGAGCTGTTTTTT
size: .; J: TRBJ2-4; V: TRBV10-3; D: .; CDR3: CAISESGLAKNIQYF; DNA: TGTGCCATCAGCGAATCGGGGCTAGCCAAAAACATTCAGTACTTC
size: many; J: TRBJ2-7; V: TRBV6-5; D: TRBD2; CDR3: CASSYSGLAAYEQYF; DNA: TGTGCCAGCAGTTACTCGGGACTAGCGGCCTACGAGCAGTACTTC
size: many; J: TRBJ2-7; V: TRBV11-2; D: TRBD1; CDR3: CASSPLTGRGEQYF; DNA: TGTGCCAGCAGCCCATTGACAGGGCGAGGGGAGCAGTACTTC
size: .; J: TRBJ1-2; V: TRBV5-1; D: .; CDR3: CAGSLAFSVEYGYTF; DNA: TGCGCCGGCAGCTTGGCCTTCAGCGTCGAATATGGCTACACCTTC
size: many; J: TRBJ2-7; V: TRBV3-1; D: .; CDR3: CASSQGLSSDYEQYF; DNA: TGTGCCAGCAGCCAAGGACTAAGTAGCGACTACGAGCAGTACTTC
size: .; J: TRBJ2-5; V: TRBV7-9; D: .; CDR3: CASSLVFNLQETQYF; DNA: TGTGCCAGCAGCTTAGTTTTTAACCTCCAAGAGACCCAGTACTTC
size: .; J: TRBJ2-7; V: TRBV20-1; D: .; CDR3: CSATSAEKNYEQYF; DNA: TGCAGTGCTACGTCGGCGGAGAAGAACTACGAGCAGTACTTC
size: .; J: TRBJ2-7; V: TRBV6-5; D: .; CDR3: CASSYHRDQSSYEQYF; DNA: TGTGCCAGCAGTTACCACCGGGACCAGAGCTCCTACGAGCAGTACTTC
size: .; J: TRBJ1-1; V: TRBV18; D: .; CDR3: CASSPDGVFMNTEAFF; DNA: TGTGCCAGCTCACCCGACGGGGTGTTCATGAACACTGAAGCTTTCTTT
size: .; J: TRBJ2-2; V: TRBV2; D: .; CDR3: CASSLIIGELFF; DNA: TGTGCCAGCAGCTTAATTATCGGGGAGCTGTTTTTT